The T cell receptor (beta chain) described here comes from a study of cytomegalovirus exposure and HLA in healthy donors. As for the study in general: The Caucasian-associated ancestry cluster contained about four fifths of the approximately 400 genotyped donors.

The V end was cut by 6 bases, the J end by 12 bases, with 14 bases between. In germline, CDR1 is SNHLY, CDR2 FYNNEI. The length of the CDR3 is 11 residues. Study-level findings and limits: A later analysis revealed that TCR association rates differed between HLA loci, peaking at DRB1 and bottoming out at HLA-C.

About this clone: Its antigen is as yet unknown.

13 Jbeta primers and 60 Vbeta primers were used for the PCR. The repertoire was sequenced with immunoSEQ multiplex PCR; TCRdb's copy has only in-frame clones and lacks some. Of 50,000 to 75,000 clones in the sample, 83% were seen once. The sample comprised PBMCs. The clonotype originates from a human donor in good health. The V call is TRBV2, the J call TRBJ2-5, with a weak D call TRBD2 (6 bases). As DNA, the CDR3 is TGTGCCAGCAGGGCGGGGACCAGAAAGTACTTC. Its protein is CASRAGTRKYF. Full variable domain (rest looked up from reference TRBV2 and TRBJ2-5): EPEVTQTPSHQVTQMGQEVILRCVPISNHLYFYWYRQILGQKVEFLVSFYNNEISEKSEIFDDQFSVERPDGSNFTLKIRSTKLEDSAMYFCASRAGTRKYFGPGTRLLVL.